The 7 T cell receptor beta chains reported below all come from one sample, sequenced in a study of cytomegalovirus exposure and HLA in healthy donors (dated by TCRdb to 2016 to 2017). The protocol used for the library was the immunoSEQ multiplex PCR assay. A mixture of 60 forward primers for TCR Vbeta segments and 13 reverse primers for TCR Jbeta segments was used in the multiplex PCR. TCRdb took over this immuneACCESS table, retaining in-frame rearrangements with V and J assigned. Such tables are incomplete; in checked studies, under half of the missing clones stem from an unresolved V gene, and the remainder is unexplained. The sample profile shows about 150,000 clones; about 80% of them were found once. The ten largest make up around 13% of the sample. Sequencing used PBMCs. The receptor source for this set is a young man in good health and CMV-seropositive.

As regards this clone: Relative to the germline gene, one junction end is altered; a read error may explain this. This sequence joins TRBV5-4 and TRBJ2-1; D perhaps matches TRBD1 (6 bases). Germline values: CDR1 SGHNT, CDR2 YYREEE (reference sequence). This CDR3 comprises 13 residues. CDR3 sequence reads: CTSSLQGVNEQFF. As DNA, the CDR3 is TGTACCAGCAGCTTACAGGGTGTCAATGAGCAGTTCTTC.

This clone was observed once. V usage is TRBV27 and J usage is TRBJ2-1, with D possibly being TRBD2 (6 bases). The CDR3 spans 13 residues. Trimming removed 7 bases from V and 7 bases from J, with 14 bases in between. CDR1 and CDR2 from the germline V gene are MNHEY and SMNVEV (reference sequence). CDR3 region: CASTMTSSNEQFF. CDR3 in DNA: TGTGCCAGCACCATGACTAGTAGTAATGAGCAGTTCTTC.

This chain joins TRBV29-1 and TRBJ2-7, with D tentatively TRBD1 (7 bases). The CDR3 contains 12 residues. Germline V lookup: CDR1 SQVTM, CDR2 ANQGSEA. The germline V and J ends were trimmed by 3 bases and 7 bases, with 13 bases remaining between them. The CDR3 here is CSVEGGQLEQYF. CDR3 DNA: TGCAGCGTTGAGGGGGGACAGCTGGAGCAGTACTTC.

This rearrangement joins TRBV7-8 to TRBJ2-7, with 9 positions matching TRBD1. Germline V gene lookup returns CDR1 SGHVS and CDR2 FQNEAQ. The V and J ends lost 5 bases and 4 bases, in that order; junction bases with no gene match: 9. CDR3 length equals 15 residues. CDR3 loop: CASSPGPGTGYEQYF. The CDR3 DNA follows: TGTGCCAGCAGCCCAGGCCCCGGGACAGGGTACGAGCAGTACTTC.

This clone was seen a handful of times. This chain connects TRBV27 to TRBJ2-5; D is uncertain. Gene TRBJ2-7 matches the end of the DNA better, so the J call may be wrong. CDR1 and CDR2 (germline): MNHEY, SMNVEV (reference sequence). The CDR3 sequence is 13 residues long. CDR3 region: CASGSIPNYEQYF. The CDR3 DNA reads TGTGCCAGCGGATCCATCCCAAACTACGAGCAGTACTTC.

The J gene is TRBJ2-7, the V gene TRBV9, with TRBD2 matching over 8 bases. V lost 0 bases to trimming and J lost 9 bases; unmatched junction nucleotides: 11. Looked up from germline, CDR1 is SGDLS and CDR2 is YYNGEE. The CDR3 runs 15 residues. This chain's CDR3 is CASSVGQRESPRQYF. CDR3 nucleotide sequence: TGTGCCAGCAGCGTAGGTCAGCGGGAGTCTCCGCGGCAGTACTTC.

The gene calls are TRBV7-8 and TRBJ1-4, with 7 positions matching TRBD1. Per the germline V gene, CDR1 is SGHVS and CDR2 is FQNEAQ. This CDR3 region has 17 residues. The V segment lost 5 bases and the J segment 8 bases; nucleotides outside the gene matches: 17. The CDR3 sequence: CASSPDRGTVRSEKLFF. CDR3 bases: TGTGCCAGCAGCCCCGACCGTGGGACAGTTCGTTCGGAAAAACTGTTTTTT. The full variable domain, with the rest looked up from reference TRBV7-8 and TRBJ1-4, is GAGVSQSPRYKVAKRGQDVALRCDPISGHVSLFWYQQALGQGPEFLTYFQNEAQLDKSGLPSDRFFAERPEGSVSTLKIQRTQQEDSAVYLCASSPDRGTVRSEKLFFGSGTQLSVL.